A selection of T cell receptor beta chains follows, all from one sample in a study of glioma-infiltrating T cells. TCRdb called the multiplex PCR reads again in MiXCR, with one record for every CDR3 protein. The sample shows roughly 4,700 distinct CDR3 sequences, roughly 25% of them seen only once. The sequenced sample was glioma tissue, nonneoplastic brain tissue, or PBMCs (not recorded which). The receptors stem from a human donor with low-grade glioma or glioblastoma, undergoing nonglioma brain surgery, or in good health (not recorded which). Both conserved end residues are part of each CDR3.

>TRBV6-6|18|TRBJ2-3
CASSYSRPGQGFEDTQYF
>TRBV29-1|13|TRBJ1-2
CSTIGQGAEGYTF
>TRBV4-1|18|TRBJ1-5
CASSQDVVKVEGNQPQHF
>TRBV19|16|TRBJ2-3
CASSIYGGTPTDTQYF
>TRBV28|11|TRBJ1-2
CATMTNYGYTF
>TRBV3-1|17|TRBJ2-3
CASSPGLAGGYTDTQYF
>TRBV11-2|17|TRBJ2-5
CASSLDRPQTWVETQYF
>TRBV7-6|14|TRBJ2-3
CASSLTRGGDTQYF
>TRBV5-4|15|TRBJ1-1
CASRSTGYMNTEAFF
>TRBV10-2|14|TRBJ2-7
CASSGQGVSYEQYF
>TRBV4-1|15|TRBJ1-1
CASSQSSDLNTEAFF
>TRBV7-2|13|TRBJ2-5
CASSRQGGETQYF
>TRBV28|14|TRBJ2-7
CASRRQVDFYEQYF
>TRBV4-1|16|TRBJ2-7
CASSQDPSQQGYEQYF
>TRBV7-7|14|TRBJ2-1
CASSPGAGRHEQFF
>TRBV6-6|16|TRBJ1-1
CASSGTVPRGNTEAFF
>TRBV18|16|TRBJ2-5
CASSPLPGRGKETQWF
>TRBV4-1|15|TRBJ2-1
CASSQVAGRGHEQFF
>TRBV2|9|TRBJ1-1
CAGQTEAFF
>TRBV9|14|TRBJ2-7
CASIIIFRTYEQYF
>TRBV2|18|TRBJ2-1
CASSDGPLEGGGLNEQFF
>TRBV3-1|18|TRBJ1-5
CASSHSLRGRVSSQPQHF
>TRBV7-8|16|TRBJ1-5
CASSRQDRTPDQPQHF
>TRBV6-1|16|TRBJ2-5
CASSEWQHSKGETQYF
>TRBV7-6|15|TRBJ1-3
CASSLAEAIGNTIYF
>TRBV12-3/TRBV12-4|14|TRBJ1-1
CASRRSGGGTEAFF
>TRBV2|15|TRBJ2-5
CASSETDRGEETQYF
>TRBV5-1|17|TRBJ2-3
CASSLDPTGGGADTQYF
>TRBV3-1|14|TRBJ2-3
CASSPTRASDTQYF
>TRBV19|15|TRBJ2-1
CASIPSGLSLNEQFF
>TRBV25-1|16|TRBJ2-2
CASSEYSGGATGELFF
>TRBV12-3/TRBV12-4|19|TRBJ2-1
CASSFGTSGGPRSYNEQFF
>TRBV4-1|14|TRBJ2-7
CASSQRQASYEQYF
>TRBV28|17|TRBJ1-1
CASSPFPGPGENTEAFF
>TRBV5-1|14|TRBJ1-1
CASSLEQSNTEAFF
>TRBV28|15|TRBJ2-5
CASTAQLAGRETQYF
>TRBV29-1|14|TRBJ2-3
CSINGGIGANTQYF
>TRBV2|13|TRBJ1-5
CASSEGLGQPQHF
>TRBV7-6|16|TRBJ2-1
CASMPLAGVSAGEQFF
>TRBV7-9|13|TRBJ1-3
CASSRGRGNTIYF
>TRBV24-1|16|TRBJ2-3
CATSVPGQYSTDTQYF
>TRBV2|13|TRBJ2-1
CASSVGAYNEQFF
>TRBV12-3/TRBV12-4|14|TRBJ2-3
CASSFFRTADTQYF
>TRBV27|11|TRBJ2-4
CASPGPRIQYF
>TRBV2|12|TRBJ1-1
CAGTGYGTEAFF
>TRBV6-2/TRBV6-3|16|TRBJ1-4
CASSSTGFATNEKLFF
>TRBV3-1|13|TRBJ1-1
CASSQGGDTEAFF